The clone carrying this T cell receptor (beta chain) has just a few counts. The target antigen is unknown. The V end lost 9 bases, the J end lost 7 bases, and 15 bases lay between the germline ends. CDR1 and CDR2 (germline): KGHDR, SFDVKD. The CDR3 is made up of 13 amino acids. This record comes from a study of human T cells and chemical hapten exposure. Regarding the study as a whole: TCRs whose frequency exceeded 1 in 1000 remained the same following DPC sensitization.

The time point was: healthy volunteer bleed at 2 weeks. Whole blood, unfractionated, served as the material for total RNA extraction. Attachment of unique molecular identifiers to individual cDNA molecules was performed in the library. Via MiXCR, TCRdb re-called the RACE reads, giving one row per CDR3 protein. The data contain about 31,000 distinct CDR3 sequences, nearly 7.5% of them singletons. The sequence was obtained from a human donor in good health. Some clones in this sample may be carry-over from other donors' samples. The sample taken for sequencing was whole blood. The V gene is TRBV24-1, the J gene TRBJ2-1, with D perhaps TRBD2 (6 bases). DNA for the CDR3: TGTGCCACCCAGTACGGGGGAGTGAATGAGCAGTTCTTC. It codes for CATQYGGVNEQFF.